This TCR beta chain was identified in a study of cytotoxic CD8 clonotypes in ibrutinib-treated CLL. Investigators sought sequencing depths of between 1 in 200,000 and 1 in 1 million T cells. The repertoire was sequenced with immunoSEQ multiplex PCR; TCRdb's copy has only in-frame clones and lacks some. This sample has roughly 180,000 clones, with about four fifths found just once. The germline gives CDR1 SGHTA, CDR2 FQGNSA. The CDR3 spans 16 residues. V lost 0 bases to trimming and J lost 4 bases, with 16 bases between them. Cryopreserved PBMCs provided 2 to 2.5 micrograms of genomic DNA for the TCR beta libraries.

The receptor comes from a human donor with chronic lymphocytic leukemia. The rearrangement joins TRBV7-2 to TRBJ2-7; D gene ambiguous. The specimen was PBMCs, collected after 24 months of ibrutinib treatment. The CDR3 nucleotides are TGTGCCAGCAGCTTAGCGGGTTCCGGGTACATTTACGAGCAGTACTTC. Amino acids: CASSLAGSGYIYEQYF.